These 30 T cell receptor beta chains were all obtained from the same sample, sequenced in a study of T cell changes during pregnancy in multiple sclerosis. Profiling relied on immunoSEQ multiplex PCR, and the TCRdb table lists in-frame clones only, not all of them. The sample has over 55,000 clones, about 92% seen once. The starting material was peripheral blood, obtained in the first trimester of pregnancy. Every receptor here comes from a female donor with multiple sclerosis, enrolled in a pregnancy study.

This clone was counted a single time. The rearrangement joins TRBV27 to TRBJ2-3, with D possibly matching TRBD2 (6 bases). The CDR3 runs 16 residues. Trimming pared 0 bases from V and 2 bases from J, leaving 12 bases between. Germline-derived CDR1 and CDR2 are MNHEY and SMNVEV (reference sequence). The CDR3 region is CASSLSAGGVTDTQYF. DNA for the CDR3: TGTGCCAGCAGTTTATCAGCGGGCGGTGTCACAGATACGCAGTATTTT.

CDR3: CASSLLTGQGPGELFF. The CDR3 DNA is TGTGCCAGCAGCTTATTGACCGGGCAGGGGCCCGGGGAGCTGTTTTTT. The chain joins TRBV7-3 to TRBJ2-2, with a tentative D call TRBD1 (6 bases). This CDR3 has 16 residues. V was shortened by 2 bases and J by 6 bases, with 16 bases between the two germline ends. Germline-derived CDR1 and CDR2 are SGHTA and FQGTGA.

The CDR3 protein is CASSRGGGYSNQPQHF. DNA for the CDR3: TGTGCCAGCAGTAGAGGGGGGGGATATAGCAATCAGCCCCAGCATTTT. The rearrangement uses TRBV27 and TRBJ1-5, with D maybe TRBD1 (6 bases). Germline CDR1 is MNHEY and CDR2 is SMNVEV (reference sequence). Trimming shortened V by 5 bases and J by 0 bases, and 14 bases separated the two germline ends. The CDR3 sequence is 16 residues long.

V usage is TRBV10-1 and J usage is TRBJ1-1; the D gene is possibly TRBD1 (6 bases). The germline V and J ends were trimmed by 6 bases and 5 bases, with 19 bases remaining between them. Germline-derived CDR1 and CDR2 are WNHNN and SYGVQD (reference sequence). The CDR3 totals 15 residues. The CDR3 DNA sequence: TGCGCCAGCAGCCTAATCTGGGGGCGGAAGACTGAAGCTTTCTTT. It codes for CASSLIWGRKTEAFF.

This sequence joins TRBV27 and TRBJ2-1; the match to TRBD2 covers 11 bases. Germline V gene data show CDR1 as MNHEY and CDR2 as SMNVEV (reference sequence). The length of the CDR3 is 15 residues. J lost 4 bases, V lost 6 bases, and 5 bases had no gene match. CDR3 sequence (DNA): TGTGCCAGCAGCCCTCTAGCGGGAGGATACAATGAGCAGTTCTTC. This encodes CASSPLAGGYNEQFF.

The chain couples TRBV10-3 to TRBJ1-3; perhaps TRBD1 as D (5 bases). Trimming removed 8 bases at V and 3 bases at J, with 11 bases between. Germline V gene sequence: CDR1 ENHRY, CDR2 SYGVKD. The CDR3 consists of 13 residues. In DNA form, the CDR3 reads TGTGCCATCGGGGGGTTGGATGGAAACACCATATATTTT. Amino acids: CAIGGLDGNTIYF.

This chain uses TRBV7-2 with TRBJ1-2; 9 bases fit TRBD1. CDR1 SGHTA and CDR2 FQGNSA come from the germline V gene. This CDR3 contains 16 residues. Trimming took 1 base from V and 2 from J; bases not matched to a gene: 5. The CDR3 is CASSLGGTGTNYGYTF. In DNA, the CDR3 is TGTGCCAGCAGCTTAGGGGGGACAGGGACGAACTATGGCTACACCTTC.

The chain employs TRBV5-5 and TRBJ2-7; D is possibly TRBD1 (5 bases). Germline V gives CDR1 SGHKS, CDR2 YYEKEE (reference sequence). Trimming stripped 4 bases from V and 0 bases from J, with 17 bases between. The CDR3 extends over 16 amino acids. The chain's CDR3 is CASSPRGARLSYEQYF. DNA of the CDR3: TGTGCCAGCAGCCCTCGTGGGGCGCGGCTCTCCTACGAGCAGTACTTC.

The DNA of the CDR3 is TGTGCCAGCAGTAGCACTAGACTTCCGGGACAGGGCAATGAGCAGTTCTTC. Its translation is CASSSTRLPGQGNEQFF. This chain joins TRBV27 and TRBJ2-1, with 9 bases identical to TRBD1. The CDR3 sequence is 17 residues long. J lost 6 bases, V lost 5 bases, and 14 bases had no gene match. CDR1 is MNHEY, CDR2 SMNVEV, per germline (reference sequence).

This sequence joins TRBV9 and TRBJ1-3; D gene ambiguous. The V gene lost 0 bases and the J gene lost 0 bases, with 22 bases spanning the gap. The CDR3 length is 20 residues. The germline gives CDR1 SGDLS, CDR2 YYNGEE. The CDR3 coding sequence is TGTGCCAGCAGCGTAGAAGCTGGGATAGCGGTATTGTCCTCTGGAAACACCATATATTTT. Translated: CASSVEAGIAVLSSGNTIYF.

This rearrangement joins TRBV25-1 to TRBJ1-2, with D possibly TRBD1 on 5 matching bases. The CDR3 is 15 amino acids. V was pared by 6 bases and J by 2 bases, with 16 bases between. Per germline, CDR1 MGHDK and CDR2 SYGVNS. In DNA form, the CDR3 reads TGTGCCAGCAGGGGGGGAAGTGAGGAGAACTATGGCTACACCTTC. Protein product: CASRGGSEENYGYTF.

This clone was seen only a few times. The chain couples TRBV7-9 to TRBJ2-7; TRBD1 matches at 8 bases. The CDR3 totals 13 residues. V trimming: 6 bases; J trimming: 5 bases; junction bases outside the gene matches: 6. CDR1 is SEHNR and CDR2 is FQNEAQ in the germline V gene (reference sequence). The CDR3 region has the DNA TGTGCCAGCAGTTTACAGGGGGACCACGAGCAGTACTTC. Encoded protein: CASSLQGDHEQYF.

The V and J genes are TRBV18 and TRBJ2-1; TRBD1 agrees at 8 bases. CDR3 size: 19 residues. From germline, CDR1 is KGHSH and CDR2 LQKENI. The trim removed 5 bases at V and 0 bases at J, leaving 15 bases unmatched. CDR3 in amino acids: CASSSTGARTLRSYNEQFF. The CDR3 DNA reads TGTGCCAGCTCATCGACAGGGGCCAGAACTCTTCGCTCCTACAATGAGCAGTTCTTC.

This chain joins TRBV11-3 and TRBJ2-7, with 10 bases that match TRBD2. The CDR3 runs 15 residues. Trimming cost V 4 bases and J 5 bases; bases outside gene matches: 8. Germline assignment: CDR1 SGHNT and CDR2 YENEEA. CDR3 in amino acids: CASSSREREGNEQYF. CDR3 coding DNA: TGTGCCAGCAGCTCCAGAGAGCGGGAGGGCAACGAGCAGTACTTC.

The CDR3 loop reads CASSSPYLSYEQYF. In DNA, the CDR3 is TGTGCCAGCAGTTCGCCGTACCTATCCTACGAGCAGTACTTC. The chain joins TRBV28 to TRBJ2-7; D gene uncertain. Germline values: CDR1 MDHEN, CDR2 SYDVKM. With 4 bases removed from V and 1 base from J, the gap between germline ends came to 11 bases. This CDR3 comprises 14 residues.

The genes are TRBV9 and TRBJ2-1, with 15 bases fitting TRBD2. Germline CDR1 and CDR2: SGDLS and YYNGEE. This CDR3 contains 16 residues. The V and J ends lost 4 bases and 6 bases, in that order; junction bases with no gene match: 5. This chain's CDR3 is CASSQGLAGGINEQFF. Here the CDR3 DNA reads TGTGCCAGCAGCCAGGGACTAGCGGGAGGCATCAATGAGCAGTTCTTC.

The V gene is TRBV5-1, the J gene TRBJ2-3; no definite D call. The V and J ends lost 1 base and 3 bases respectively, with 6 bases between them. Looked up from germline, CDR1 is SGHRS and CDR2 is YFSETQ. This CDR3 spans 13 amino acids. CDR3 DNA sequence: TGCGCCAGCAGCTTGCAAACTACAGATACGCAGTATTTT. It translates to CASSLQTTDTQYF. Filled out from reference TRBV5-1 and TRBJ2-3, the complete variable domain reads KAGVTQTPRYLIKTRGQQVTLSCSPISGHRSVSWYQQTPGQGLQFLFEYFSETQRNKGNFPGRFSGRQFSNSRSEMNVSTLELGDSALYLCASSLQTTDTQYFGPGTRLTVL.

This chain links TRBV6-5 with TRBJ2-3; 9 bases are a match to TRBD2. Germline CDR1 is MNHEY and CDR2 is SVGAGI. The CDR3 is 15 amino acids. Trimming took 6 bases from V and 4 from J; bases not matched to a gene: 8. CDR3 loop: CASSRSGSSPDTQYF. CDR3 DNA sequence: TGTGCCAGCAGCCGTAGCGGGAGCTCCCCAGATACGCAGTATTTT.

The CDR3 loop is CASSDPSGRKRDTQYF. The CDR3 DNA reads TGTGCCAGCAGTGACCCTAGCGGGAGAAAGAGAGATACGCAGTATTTT. The chain links TRBV6-1 to TRBJ2-3, with 10 bases that match TRBD2. V dropped 3 bases and J dropped 5; count of bases not matched to a gene: 8. Germline V gives CDR1 MNHNS, CDR2 SASEGT. This CDR3 comprises 16 residues.

The rearrangement joins TRBV15 to TRBJ2-1, with a weak D call TRBD2 (5 bases). Germline V gives CDR1 LNHNV, CDR2 YYDKDF (reference sequence). The CDR3 is made up of 16 amino acids. Trimming pared 0 bases from V and 4 bases from J, leaving 13 bases between. The CDR3 protein is CATSRDRELEYNEQFF. The CDR3 DNA is TGTGCCACCAGCAGAGATAGGGAGCTGGAGTACAATGAGCAGTTCTTC. The variable domain in full, completed from reference TRBV15 and TRBJ2-1, reads DAMVIQNPRYQVTQFGKPVTLSCSQTLNHNVMYWYQQKSSQAPKLLFHYYDKDFNNEADTPDNFQSRRPNTSFCFLDIRSPGLGDTAMYLCATSRDRELEYNEQFFGPGTRLTVL.

The chain joins TRBV7-6 to TRBJ2-1; 9 bases align to TRBD1. V lost 5 bases and J lost 8; bases outside the gene matches: 13. The CDR3 runs 16 residues. Germline CDR1 and CDR2: SGHVS and FNYEAQ. CDR3 in amino acids: CASSGPGTGRSHEQFF. The CDR3 DNA follows: TGTGCCAGCAGCGGACCCGGGACAGGGCGTTCGCATGAGCAGTTCTTC.

This clone was seen a single time. The chain joins TRBV27 to TRBJ2-4, with 10 bases fitting TRBD2. V lost 8 bases, J lost 2 bases, and 15 bases stayed unmatched. This CDR3 region has 18 residues. The germline gives CDR1 MNHEY, CDR2 SMNVEV (reference sequence). The DNA of the CDR3 is TGTGCCAGCTTGATGGTAGCGGGAGGAATTAAGTCCAAAAACATTCAGTACTTC. It translates to CASLMVAGGIKSKNIQYF.

V gene TRBV6-1 combines with J gene TRBJ2-1; TRBD1 matches 9 bases. Germline CDR1 is MNHNS and CDR2 is SASEGT. The CDR3 has 13 amino acids. V lost 6 bases to trimming and J lost 8 bases; unmatched junction nucleotides: 5. CDR3: CASRDRGSDEQFF. The CDR3 DNA reads as TGTGCCAGCAGGGACAGGGGTAGCGATGAGCAGTTCTTC.

The chain links TRBV19 to TRBJ1-2; D not resolved. Germline CDR1 and CDR2: LNHDA and SQIVND (reference sequence). V was shortened by 5 bases and J by 1 base, with 14 bases between the two germline ends. The CDR3 has 15 amino acids. The CDR3, as DNA: TGTGCCAGTAGTTACGGGGATGAATATAACTATGGCTACACCTTC. Protein: CASSYGDEYNYGYTF.

V is TRBV21-1 and J is TRBJ1-1; the table calls TRBD1, which could not be checked here. TRBV21-1 is given as a pseudogene. The CDR3 sequence is 15 residues long. CDR3 nucleotide sequence: TGTGCCAGCAGCAAAGCGAGGGGGCTGAACACTGAAGCTTTCTTT. Its translation is CASSKARGLNTEAFF.

This sequence joins TRBV19 and TRBJ2-7; 8 nucleotides match TRBD2. Germline assignment: CDR1 LNHDA and CDR2 SQIVND (reference sequence). This CDR3 is 15 amino acids long. The V gene end was trimmed by 1 base and the J gene end by 3 bases; junction bases not matched to a gene: 5. The CDR3 region has the DNA TGTGCCAGTAGTATAGGAAGCGGGGGAATCTACGAGCAGTACTTC. Protein sequence: CASSIGSGGIYEQYF. The variable domain in full, completed from reference TRBV19 and TRBJ2-7, reads DGGITQSPKYLFRKEGQNVTLSCEQNLNHDAMYWYRQDPGQGLRLIYYSQIVNDFQKGDIAEGYSVSREKKESFPLTVTSAQKNPTAFYLCASSIGSGGIYEQYFGPGTRLTVT.

V and J are TRBV5-1 and TRBJ2-1; no clear D gene. In germline, CDR1 is SGHRS, CDR2 YFSETQ. The ends were cut back, 0 bases at V and 7 bases at J, with 5 bases in the middle. The CDR3 totals 12 residues. The CDR3: CASSLVRNEQFF. As DNA, the CDR3 is TGCGCCAGCAGCTTGGTGCGGAATGAGCAGTTCTTC.

The chain joins TRBV5-1 to TRBJ2-2; no firm D call. Germline CDR1 is SGHRS and CDR2 is YFSETQ. The length of the CDR3 is 15 residues. V lost 1 base, J lost 4 bases, and 11 bases lay in between. DNA for the CDR3: TGCGCCAGCAGCTTGAGTACGGTAGTCACCGGGGAGCTGTTTTTT. Translated: CASSLSTVVTGELFF.

The rearrangement joins TRBV7-2 to TRBJ2-3; 8 bases fit TRBD2. The V gene end was trimmed by 3 bases and the J gene end by 1 base; junction bases not matched to a gene: 3. The V gene's germline CDR1 is SGHTA and CDR2 FQGNSA. This CDR3 is built from 15 residues. CDR3 nucleotides: TGTGCCAGCAGCTTGAGCGGGAGTGGCACAGATACGCAGTATTTT. Amino acid sequence: CASSLSGSGTDTQYF.

This chain joins TRBV6-1 and TRBJ2-1, with D tentatively TRBD2 (5 bases). This CDR3 has 13 residues. Germline V CDR1 and CDR2: MNHNS, SASEGT. Trimming left V 2 bases short and J 9 bases short, with 11 bases between. CDR3 sequence (DNA): TGTGCCAGCAGTGAAAAACCTGAGGGTGAGCAGTTCTTC. This codes for CASSEKPEGEQFF.